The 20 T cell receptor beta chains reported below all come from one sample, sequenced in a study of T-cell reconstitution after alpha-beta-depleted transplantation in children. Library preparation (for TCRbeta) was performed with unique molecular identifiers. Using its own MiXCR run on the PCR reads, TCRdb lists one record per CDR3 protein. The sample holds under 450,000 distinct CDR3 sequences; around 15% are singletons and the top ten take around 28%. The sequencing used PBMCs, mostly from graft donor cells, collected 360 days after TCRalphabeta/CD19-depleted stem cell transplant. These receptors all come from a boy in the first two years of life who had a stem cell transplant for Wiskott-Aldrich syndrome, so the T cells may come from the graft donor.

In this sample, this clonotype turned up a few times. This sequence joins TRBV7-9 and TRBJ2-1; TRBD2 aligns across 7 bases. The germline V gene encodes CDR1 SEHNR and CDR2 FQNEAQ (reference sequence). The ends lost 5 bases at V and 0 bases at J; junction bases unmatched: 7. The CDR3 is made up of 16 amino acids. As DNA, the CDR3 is TGTGCCAGCAGCCCTAGAGCGGGGAGCTCCTACAATGAGCAGTTCTTC. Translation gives CASSPRAGSSYNEQFF.

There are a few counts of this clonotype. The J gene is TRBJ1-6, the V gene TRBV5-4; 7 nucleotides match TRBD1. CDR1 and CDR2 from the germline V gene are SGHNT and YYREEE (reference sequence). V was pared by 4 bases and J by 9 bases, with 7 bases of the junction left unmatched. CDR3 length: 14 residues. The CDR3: CASSGDSLSSPLHF. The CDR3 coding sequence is TGTGCCAGCAGCGGGGACAGTTTAAGTTCACCCCTCCACTTT.

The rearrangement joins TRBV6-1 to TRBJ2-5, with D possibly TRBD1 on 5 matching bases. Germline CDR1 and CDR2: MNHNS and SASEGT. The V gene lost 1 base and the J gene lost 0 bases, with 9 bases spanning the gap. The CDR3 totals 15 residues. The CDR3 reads CASSEEGRNQETQYF. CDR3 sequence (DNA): TGTGCCAGCAGTGAAGAGGGGCGGAACCAAGAGACCCAGTACTTC.

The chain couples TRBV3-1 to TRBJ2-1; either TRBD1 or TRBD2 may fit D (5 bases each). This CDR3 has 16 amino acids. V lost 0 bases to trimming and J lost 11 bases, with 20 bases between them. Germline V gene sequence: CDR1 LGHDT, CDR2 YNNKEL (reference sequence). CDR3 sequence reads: CASSQDFGTLLSQQFF. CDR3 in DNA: TGTGCCAGCAGCCAAGATTTTGGGACCCTATTATCCCAGCAGTTCTTC.

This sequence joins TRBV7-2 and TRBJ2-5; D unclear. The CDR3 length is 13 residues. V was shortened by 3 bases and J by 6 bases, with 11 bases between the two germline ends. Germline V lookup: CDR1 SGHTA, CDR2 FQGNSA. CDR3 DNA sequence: TGTGCCAGCAGCTTGACGGTCTTCCAGACCCAGTACTTC. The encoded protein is CASSLTVFQTQYF. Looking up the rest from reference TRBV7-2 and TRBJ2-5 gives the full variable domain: GAGVSQSPSNKVTEKGKDVELRCDPISGHTALYWYRQSLGQGLEFLIYFQGNSAPDKSGLPSDRFSAERTGGSVSTLTIQRTQQEDSAVYLCASSLTVFQTQYFGPGTRLLVL.

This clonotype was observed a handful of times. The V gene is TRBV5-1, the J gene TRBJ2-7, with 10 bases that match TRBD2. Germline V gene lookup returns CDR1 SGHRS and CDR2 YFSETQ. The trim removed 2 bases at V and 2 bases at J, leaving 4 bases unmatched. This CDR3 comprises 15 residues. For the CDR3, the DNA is TGCGCCAGCAGCTTACTAGCGGGGCAACCCTACGAGCAGTACTTC. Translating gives CASSLLAGQPYEQYF.

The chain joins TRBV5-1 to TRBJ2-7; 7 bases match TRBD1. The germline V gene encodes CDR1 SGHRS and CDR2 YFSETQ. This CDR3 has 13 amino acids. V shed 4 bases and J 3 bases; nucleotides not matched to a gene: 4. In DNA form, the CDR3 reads TGCGCCAGCAGCCCCTGGGACAGCTACGAGCAGTACTTC. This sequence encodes CASSPWDSYEQYF.

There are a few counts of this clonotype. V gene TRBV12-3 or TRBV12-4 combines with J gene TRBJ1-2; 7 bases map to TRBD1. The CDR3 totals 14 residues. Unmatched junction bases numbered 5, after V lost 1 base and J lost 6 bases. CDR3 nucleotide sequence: TGTGCCAGCAGTTTAGTCGGCAGGGGGGATGGCTACACCTTC. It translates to CASSLVGRGDGYTF.

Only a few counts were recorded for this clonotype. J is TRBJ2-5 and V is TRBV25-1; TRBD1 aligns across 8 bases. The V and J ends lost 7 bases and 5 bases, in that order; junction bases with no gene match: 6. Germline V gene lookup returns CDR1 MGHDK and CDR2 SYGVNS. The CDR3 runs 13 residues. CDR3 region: CASTTGGRETQYF. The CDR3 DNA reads TGTGCCAGCACCACAGGGGGTCGGGAGACCCAGTACTTC.

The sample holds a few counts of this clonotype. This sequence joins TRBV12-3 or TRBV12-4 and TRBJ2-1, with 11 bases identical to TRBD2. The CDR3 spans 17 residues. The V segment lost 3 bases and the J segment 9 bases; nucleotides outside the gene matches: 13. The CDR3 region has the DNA TGTGCCAGCAGTTTTTTAGCGGGGGGGCCGGGTTTGGGTGAGCAGTTCTTC. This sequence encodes CASSFLAGGPGLGEQFF.

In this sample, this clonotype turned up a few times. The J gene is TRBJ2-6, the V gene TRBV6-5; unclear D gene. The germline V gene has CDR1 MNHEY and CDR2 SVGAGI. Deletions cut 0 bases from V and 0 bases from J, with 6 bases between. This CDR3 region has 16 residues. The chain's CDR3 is CASSYSQVSGANVLTF. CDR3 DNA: TGTGCCAGCAGTTACTCGCAGGTCTCTGGGGCCAACGTCCTGACTTTC.

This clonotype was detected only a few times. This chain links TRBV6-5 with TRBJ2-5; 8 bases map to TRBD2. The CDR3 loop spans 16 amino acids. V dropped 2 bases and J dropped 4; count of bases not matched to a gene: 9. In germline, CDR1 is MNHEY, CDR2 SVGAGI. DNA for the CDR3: TGTGCCAGCAGTTACGTGGCTAGCGGGCACAGAGAGACCCAGTACTTC. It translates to CASSYVASGHRETQYF.

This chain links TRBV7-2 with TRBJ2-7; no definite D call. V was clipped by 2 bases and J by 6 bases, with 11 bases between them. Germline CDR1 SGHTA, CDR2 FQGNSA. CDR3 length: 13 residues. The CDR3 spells CASSLFPLSEQYF. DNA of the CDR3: TGTGCCAGCAGCTTATTCCCCCTCTCCGAGCAGTACTTC.

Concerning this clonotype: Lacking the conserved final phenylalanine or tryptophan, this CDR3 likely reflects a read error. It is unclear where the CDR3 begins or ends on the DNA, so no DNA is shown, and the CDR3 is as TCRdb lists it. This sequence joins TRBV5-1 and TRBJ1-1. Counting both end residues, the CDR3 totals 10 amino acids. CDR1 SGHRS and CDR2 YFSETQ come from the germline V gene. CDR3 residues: CASSLDRRLV.

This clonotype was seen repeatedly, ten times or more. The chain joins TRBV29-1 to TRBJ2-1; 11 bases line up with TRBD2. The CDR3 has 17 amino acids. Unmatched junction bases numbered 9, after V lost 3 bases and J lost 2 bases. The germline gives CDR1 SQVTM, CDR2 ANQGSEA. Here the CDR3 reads CSVDAFPSGGPYNEQFF. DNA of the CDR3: TGCAGCGTTGATGCCTTTCCTAGCGGGGGGCCCTACAATGAGCAGTTCTTC.

The CDR3 DNA reads TGCAGTGCTAGAGTAAGACTCCGGGGTCCGACCTACGAGCAGTACTTC. Translating gives CSARVRLRGPTYEQYF. V and J are TRBV20-1 and TRBJ2-7, with a weak D call TRBD2 (5 bases). There are 16 residues in the CDR3. Germline CDR1 and CDR2: DFQATT and SNEGSKA (reference sequence). The V gene lost 1 base and the J gene lost 2 bases, with 18 bases spanning the gap.

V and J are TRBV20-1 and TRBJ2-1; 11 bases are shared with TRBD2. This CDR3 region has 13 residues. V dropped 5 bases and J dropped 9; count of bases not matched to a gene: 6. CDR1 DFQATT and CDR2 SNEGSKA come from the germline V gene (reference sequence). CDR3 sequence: CSALTSGISEQFF. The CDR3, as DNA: TGCAGTGCTCTGACTAGCGGGATTAGTGAGCAGTTCTTC.

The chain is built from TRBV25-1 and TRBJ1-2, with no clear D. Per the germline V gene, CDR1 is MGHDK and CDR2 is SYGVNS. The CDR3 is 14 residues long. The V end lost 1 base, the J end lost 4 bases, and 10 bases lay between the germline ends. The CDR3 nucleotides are TGTGCCAGCAGTGAATTGGACGGAGTCTATGGCTACACCTTC. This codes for CASSELDGVYGYTF.

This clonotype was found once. CDR3 bases: TGTGCCAGCAGTTTAGAGGGCGGGGGTGGGAATACGCAGTATTTT. Translation gives CASSLEGGGGNTQYF. V and J are TRBV12-3 or TRBV12-4 and TRBJ2-3; 7 bases align to TRBD2. This CDR3 comprises 15 residues. V dropped 1 base and J dropped 7; count of bases not matched to a gene: 8.

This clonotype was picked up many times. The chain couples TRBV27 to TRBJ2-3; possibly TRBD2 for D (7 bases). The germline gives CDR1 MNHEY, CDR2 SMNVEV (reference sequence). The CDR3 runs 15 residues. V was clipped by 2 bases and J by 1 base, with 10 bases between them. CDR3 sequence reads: CASSLGGGRTDTQYF. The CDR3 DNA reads TGTGCCAGCAGTTTAGGGGGGGGGCGCACAGATACGCAGTATTTT.